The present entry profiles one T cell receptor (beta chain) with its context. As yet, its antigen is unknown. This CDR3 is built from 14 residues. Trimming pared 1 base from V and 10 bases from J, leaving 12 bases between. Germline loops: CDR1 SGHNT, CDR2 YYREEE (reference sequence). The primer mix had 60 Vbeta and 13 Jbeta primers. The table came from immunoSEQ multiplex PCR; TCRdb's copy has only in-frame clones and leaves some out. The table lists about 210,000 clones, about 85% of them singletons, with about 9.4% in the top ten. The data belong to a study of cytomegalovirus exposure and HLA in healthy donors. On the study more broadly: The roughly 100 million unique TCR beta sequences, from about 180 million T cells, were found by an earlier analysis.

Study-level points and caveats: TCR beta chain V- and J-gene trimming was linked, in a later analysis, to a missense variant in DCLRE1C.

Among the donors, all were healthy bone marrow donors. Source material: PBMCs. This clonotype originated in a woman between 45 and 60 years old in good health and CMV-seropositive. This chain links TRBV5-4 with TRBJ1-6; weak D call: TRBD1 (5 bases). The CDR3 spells CASSLQGSGSPLHF. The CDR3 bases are TGTGCCAGCAGCTTGCAGGGTAGTGGCTCACCCCTCCACTTT.